The 7 T cell receptor beta chains in this list originate from one sample, sequenced in a study of Graves' ophthalmopathy and Graves' hyperthyroidism. Amplification from RNA transcripts yielded the TCR beta CDR3 regions. HTBI-primed RT-PCR formed the first round, and a multiplex PCR formed the second. TCRdb reprocessed the multiplex PCR reads with MiXCR, giving one entry per CDR3 protein. The table lists over a million distinct CDR3 sequences, about two fifths of them singletons. Sequencing used peripheral blood or thyroid tissue (not recorded which). These receptors were collected from an adult man with Graves' hyperthyroidism.

This chain uses TRBV15 with TRBJ1-4; D gene unclear. The length of the CDR3 is 16 residues. Trimming left V 0 bases short and J 5 bases short, with 13 bases between. Germline CDR1 and CDR2: LNHNV and YYDKDF (reference sequence). The CDR3 nucleotides read TGTGCCACCAGCAGAGATATGGCCACACCAAATGAAAAACTGTTTTTT. It encodes CATSRDMATPNEKLFF.

Comments on this clonotype: A clone one base away is much larger, so this may be a read error. V gene TRBV10-3 combines with J gene TRBJ2-6; a possible D gene is TRBD1 (6 bases). This CDR3 has 16 residues. Trimming took off 5 bases at V and 4 bases at J, with 15 bases between the two ends. Germline loops: CDR1 ENHRY, CDR2 SYGVKD. CDR3: CAISPQGQAGANVLTF. The CDR3 DNA follows: TGTGCCATCAGTCCCCAGGGGCAAGCGGGGGCCAACGTCCTGACTTTC.

This clonotype has at least ten counts. The J gene is TRBJ1-6, the V gene TRBV7-9; D possibly corresponds to TRBD1 (6 bases). This CDR3 region has 15 residues. V lost 4 bases to trimming and J lost 7 bases, with 14 bases between them. CDR1 and CDR2 from the germline V gene are SEHNR and FQNEAQ (reference sequence). CDR3 in amino acids: CASSSIRQANSPLHF. CDR3 coding DNA: TGTGCCAGCAGCTCAATCCGACAGGCGAATTCACCCCTCCACTTT.

The chain combines TRBV7-2 with TRBJ2-5; 9 bases are shared with TRBD1. The CDR3 has 12 residues. Per germline, CDR1 SGHTA and CDR2 FQGNSA. Germline trimming cut 5 bases from V and 7 bases from J; bases unmatched to any gene: 2. The CDR3 protein is CASSVGQGTQYF. The CDR3 region has the DNA TGTGCCAGCAGCGTGGGACAGGGGACCCAGTACTTC.

About this clonotype itself: A much larger clone lies a single base off, so this may be a read error. The chain carries TRBV20-1 and TRBJ2-7, with 7 nucleotides matching TRBD1. V lost 5 bases and J lost 3; bases outside the gene matches: 16. The CDR3 runs to 16 residues. Germline loops: CDR1 DFQATT, CDR2 SNEGSKA (reference sequence). CDR3: CSAPGTDAPGVYEQYF. The CDR3 nucleotides read TGCAGTGCTCCCGGGACAGATGCACCTGGAGTCTACGAGCAGTACTTC.

At least ten counts were recorded for this clonotype. The V call is TRBV20-1, the J call TRBJ1-5; D remains ambiguous. This CDR3 spans 12 amino acids. Germline CDR1 reads DFQATT; CDR2 reads SNEGSKA (reference sequence). The CDR3, as DNA: TGCAGCTGGGGAGTGCGTGATCAGCCCCAGCATTTT. This codes for CSWGVRDQPQHF.

There are many counts of this clonotype. V gene TRBV9 combines with J gene TRBJ1-5; D remains unclear. The V end lost 4 bases, the J end lost 7 bases, and 15 bases lay between the germline ends. Germline V gives CDR1 SGDLS, CDR2 YYNGEE. The CDR3 consists of 14 residues. Written as DNA, the CDR3 is TGTGCCAGCAGCATAGACGGCCACCGGCAGCCCCAGCATTTT. Its translation is CASSIDGHRQPQHF.